A single sample is the source of the 19 T cell receptor beta chains below, sequenced in a study of blood T cell repertoires in COVID-19. Generated by immunoSEQ multiplex PCR, the TCRdb table keeps only in-frame clones and is missing some. The repertoire holds 110,000 to 150,000 clones, with more than 75% as singletons. The specimen was PBMCs or T cells enriched from blood (not recorded which). The receptors come from a woman aged 45-65 years who had recovered from COVID-19.

CDR3 region: CASSRLVIGSDGYTF. CDR3 coding DNA: TGTGCCAGCTCACGACTAGTCATCGGGTCGGATGGCTACACCTTC. The genes are TRBV18 and TRBJ1-2, with no clear D. There are 15 residues in the CDR3. V lost 4 bases and J lost 6, with 18 bases in between. Germline CDR1 and CDR2: KGHSH and LQKENI.

The J gene is TRBJ2-3, the V gene TRBV3-1 (or the pseudogene TRBV3-2); TRBD1 aligns across 7 bases. V dropped 4 bases and J dropped 3; count of bases not matched to a gene: 13. Germline lookup yields CDR1 LGHDT and CDR2 YNNKEL (reference sequence). The CDR3 spans 17 residues. Here the CDR3 DNA reads TGTGCCAGCAGCCCAGAAAGGACAGGCCGAGGGACAGATACGCAGTATTTT. Its translation: CASSPERTGRGTDTQYF.

Regarding this clone: This specimen includes other DNA sequences encoding the same CDR3. The rearrangement links TRBV7-3 to TRBJ1-1; D is unclear. CDR1 SGHTA and CDR2 FQGTGA come from the germline V gene. This CDR3 region has 13 residues. V was cut by 2 bases and J by 1 base, with 5 bases left in between. In DNA, the CDR3 is TGTGCCAGCAGCTTACGGGGGAACACTGAAGCTTTCTTT. Translating it yields CASSLRGNTEAFF.

The table lists this clone with a few counts. Here the CDR3 reads CASSDSGTLNTEAFF. As DNA, the CDR3 is TGTGCCAGCAGTGACTCCGGGACACTGAACACTGAAGCTTTCTTT. The rearrangement uses TRBV6-4 and TRBJ1-1; D perhaps matches TRBD1 (6 bases). V was shortened by 0 bases and J by 0 bases, with 8 bases between the two germline ends. This CDR3 is built from 15 residues. Germline assignment: CDR1 MRHNA and CDR2 SNTAGT.

This chain connects TRBV7-3 to TRBJ1-1, with a tentative D call TRBD1 (5 bases). V was shortened by 6 bases and J by 1 base, with 9 bases between the two germline ends. CDR3 length equals 13 residues. The germline V gene encodes CDR1 SGHTA and CDR2 FQGTGA. CDR3 amino acids: CASSLDRNTEAFF. The CDR3 region has the DNA TGTGCCAGCAGTCTCGACAGGAACACTGAAGCTTTCTTT.

This chain joins TRBV3-1 (or the pseudogene TRBV3-2) and TRBJ1-4; D might be TRBD1 (6 bases). Germline lookup yields CDR1 LGHDT and CDR2 YNNKEL (reference sequence). The CDR3 consists of 14 residues. V was shortened by 3 bases and J by 8 bases, with 13 bases between the two germline ends. CDR3 sequence (DNA): TGTGCCAGCAGCCACAGGGGAAGAGGAGAAAAACTGTTTTTT. This encodes CASSHRGRGEKLFF.

The gene calls are TRBV28 and TRBJ1-1; perhaps TRBD1 as D (6 bases). V gave up 7 bases and J gave up 11 bases, with 14 bases separating them. There are 11 residues in the CDR3. CDR1 and CDR2 (germline): MDHEN, SYDVKM. For the CDR3, the DNA is TGTGCCAGCACCTCACAGGGTTATGCTTTCTTT. This sequence encodes CASTSQGYAFF.

The chain links TRBV10-1 to TRBJ1-1; D remains ambiguous. Trimming removed 3 bases at V and 1 base at J, with 6 bases between. The CDR3 consists of 13 residues. CDR1 WNHNN and CDR2 SYGVQD come from the germline V gene (reference sequence). This CDR3 is CASSDPGNTEAFF. CDR3 nucleotide sequence: TGCGCCAGCAGTGACCCCGGGAACACTGAAGCTTTCTTT.

The rearrangement joins TRBV15 to TRBJ2-5; possible D gene TRBD1, 5 bases. Between the trimmed V and J ends, which lost 5 bases and 0 bases, there was a span of 16 bases. Germline assignment: CDR1 LNHNV and CDR2 YYDKDF (reference sequence). The CDR3 consists of 16 residues. This chain's CDR3 is CATSDPRAPYQETQYF. CDR3 bases: TGTGCCACCAGCGACCCCAGGGCCCCGTACCAAGAGACCCAGTACTTC.

The rearrangement uses TRBV9 and TRBJ2-4, with D possibly matching TRBD1 (5 bases). Germline V gives CDR1 SGDLS, CDR2 YYNGEE. V lost 5 bases and J 8 bases, leaving 14 bases between the germline ends. The CDR3 is made up of 13 amino acids. DNA of the CDR3: TGTGCCAGCAGTCAAAGGGGTGGTGACATTCAGTACTTC. Translating gives CASSQRGGDIQYF.

The J gene is TRBJ1-2, the V gene TRBV9; D not resolved. From germline, CDR1 is SGDLS and CDR2 YYNGEE. Trimming left V 1 base short and J 3 bases short, with 10 bases between. This CDR3 comprises 14 residues. The CDR3 DNA follows: TGTGCCAGCAGCGTAAGGGAGGAAGACTATGGCTACACCTTC. It translates to CASSVREEDYGYTF.

This clone was observed a few times. This chain uses TRBV5-1 with TRBJ1-3, with D perhaps TRBD1 (6 bases). CDR3 length: 15 amino acids. CDR1 and CDR2 (germline): SGHRS, YFSETQ. V gave up 0 bases and J gave up 8 bases, with 15 bases separating them. CDR3 amino acids: CASSLAQGSVDTIYF. CDR3 coding DNA: TGCGCCAGCAGCTTGGCCCAGGGGTCAGTGGACACCATATATTTT.

For the CDR3, the DNA is TGTGCCAGCAGTTACTCGGCGCAGGCCTCTGGAAACACCATATATTTT. It yields the protein CASSYSAQASGNTIYF. The V gene is TRBV6-5, the J gene TRBJ1-3; D gene unclear. The germline V gene has CDR1 MNHEY and CDR2 SVGAGI. The V end lost 0 bases, the J end lost 0 bases, and 9 bases lay between the germline ends. The CDR3 runs 16 residues.

The chain combines TRBV6-2 or TRBV6-3 with TRBJ1-5; 8 bases map to TRBD1. J lost 7 bases, V lost 5 bases, and 10 bases had no gene match. Looked up from germline, CDR1 is MNHEY and CDR2 is SVGEGT. The CDR3 sequence is 15 residues long. In DNA, the CDR3 is TGTGCCAGCAGTCCCTTCCCAGGGGGCCGGCAGCCCCAGCATTTT. This encodes CASSPFPGGRQPQHF.

In this sample, this clone turned up a few times. The chain uses TRBV19 and TRBJ1-1; no reliable D call. Per germline, CDR1 LNHDA and CDR2 SQIVND (reference sequence). V was shortened by 0 bases and J by 0 bases, with 8 bases between the two germline ends. The CDR3 sequence is 15 residues long. The CDR3 reads CASSIDRTVNTEAFF. CDR3 nucleotides: TGTGCCAGTAGTATAGACAGGACTGTGAACACTGAAGCTTTCTTT.

The gene calls are TRBV2 and TRBJ2-7; TRBD1 aligns across 8 bases. CDR1 is SNHLY, CDR2 FYNNEI, per germline. V trimming: 6 bases; J trimming: 0 bases; junction bases outside the gene matches: 7. The CDR3 extends over 15 amino acids. The chain's CDR3 is CASRKDRGDSYEQYV. As DNA, the CDR3 is TGTGCCAGCAGGAAAGACAGGGGAGACTCCTACGAGCAGTACGTC.

The gene calls are TRBV3-1 (or the pseudogene TRBV3-2) and TRBJ2-3; 9 nucleotides agree with TRBD2. The germline gives CDR1 LGHDT, CDR2 YNNKEL (reference sequence). CDR3 length: 16 amino acids. With 6 bases clipped from V and 0 bases from J, the junction kept 7 bases outside the gene matches. In nucleotides, the CDR3 is TGTGCCAGCAGTCAGCGGGGGGAAACTAGCACAGATACGCAGTATTTT. As protein: CASSQRGETSTDTQYF.

The chain employs TRBV6-5 and TRBJ1-2; TRBD1 aligns across 7 bases. This CDR3 contains 11 residues. Germline loops: CDR1 MNHEY, CDR2 SVGAGI. V trimming: 6 bases; J trimming: 8 bases; junction bases outside the gene matches: 3. CDR3 coding DNA: TGTGCCAGCAGCCCAGGGGGAGGCTACACCTTC. Protein sequence: CASSPGGGYTF.

This chain links TRBV28 with TRBJ2-3; D not resolved. Trimming took 4 bases from V and 5 from J, leaving 7 bases between them. Germline V gene sequence: CDR1 MDHEN, CDR2 SYDVKM. The CDR3 is 12 amino acids. The CDR3 DNA sequence: TGTGCCAGCAGTTCGTTTTTAGATACGCAGTATTTT. Residues: CASSSFLDTQYF.